Presented here are 23 T cell receptor beta chains from one specimen sequenced in a study of monozygotic twins with inflammatory bowel disease. Reprocessing the 5' RACE reads, TCRdb reports a single entry for every CDR3 protein and omits DNA. This sample's clone table lists approximately 330,000 distinct CDR3 sequences. The sample consisted of blood. The receptor source for this set is a human donor with ulcerative colitis or Crohn's disease, or a healthy co-twin of an affected twin (not recorded which).

The chain uses TRBV29-1 and TRBJ2-7; TCRdb outputs TRBD1, but without DNA this stays unchecked. Germline V gene sequence: CDR1 SQVTM, CDR2 ANQGSEA. The CDR3 consists of 13 residues. CDR3: CSVKGVYSYEQYF.

This chain connects TRBV3-1 to TRBJ2-3; with no DNA, the TCRdb D assignment of TRBD2 cannot be verified. The CDR3 covers 14 residues. Per the germline V gene, CDR1 is LGHDT and CDR2 is YNNKEL (reference sequence). CDR3 in amino acids: CASTLAGEVDTQYF.

V usage is TRBV3-1 and J usage is TRBJ2-2; no DNA is available, so the TRBD2 call from TCRdb remains unchecked. Germline loops: CDR1 LGHDT, CDR2 YNNKEL (reference sequence). The CDR3 has 15 residues. The CDR3 here is CASTGRGANTGELFF. Full variable domain (outside the CDR3, taken from reference TRBV3-1 and TRBJ2-2): DTAVSQTPKYLVTQMGNDKSIKCEQNLGHDTMYWYKQDSKKFLKIMFSYNNKELIINETVPNRFSPKSPDKAHLNLHINSLELGDSAVYFCASTGRGANTGELFFGEGSRLTVL.

CDR3 sequence reads: CASTGGATNEKLFF. The chain couples TRBV12-3 or TRBV12-4 to TRBJ1-4; no DNA is available, so the TRBD1 call from TCRdb remains unchecked. The CDR3 is 14 residues long.

This sequence joins TRBV29-1 and TRBJ2-1; without DNA, the TCRdb call of TRBD1 cannot be checked. CDR3 size: 13 residues. Germline lookup yields CDR1 SQVTM and CDR2 ANQGSEA. CDR3 amino acids: CSAWDSSYNEQFF.

This chain connects TRBV5-1 to TRBJ1-1. The CDR3 totals 16 residues. The germline CDR1 and CDR2 sequences are SGHRS and YFSETQ. CDR3 sequence: CASSSPTSGRGAEAFF.

The chain is built from TRBV6-2 or TRBV6-3 and TRBJ1-1. In germline, CDR1 is MNHEY, CDR2 SVGEGT. CDR3 length: 14 amino acids. This CDR3 is CASSQRVSDTEAFF.

V and J are TRBV7-3 and TRBJ2-7; TCRdb's D call, TRBD1, is unchecked because there is no DNA. The CDR3 is 14 residues long. Germline values: CDR1 SGHTA, CDR2 FQGTGA. The CDR3 here is CASSVGDTPYEQYF.

CDR3 amino acids: CASSTRRSSGNTIYF. The rearrangement links TRBV3-1 to TRBJ1-3. CDR3 length: 15 amino acids. The germline CDR1 and CDR2 sequences are LGHDT and YNNKEL (reference sequence).

This chain connects TRBV28 to TRBJ2-3. Germline CDR1 and CDR2: MDHEN and SYDVKM. This CDR3 is built from 14 residues. Here the CDR3 reads CASSLLSGTDTQYF.

J is TRBJ2-1 and V is TRBV19; TCRdb returns TRBD2, unconfirmable since there is no DNA. The CDR3 consists of 13 residues. Per germline, CDR1 LNHDA and CDR2 SQIVND (reference sequence). CDR3 protein: CASSLADYNEQFF.

The chain has TRBV6-5 and TRBJ1-2; TCRdb's D call of TRBD1 is untestable without DNA. This CDR3 is 11 amino acids long. The V gene's germline CDR1 is MNHEY and CDR2 SVGAGI. The CDR3 here is CARGHQPGYTF.

V and J are TRBV12-3 or TRBV12-4 and TRBJ2-2; the D call from TCRdb, TRBD1, cannot be confirmed without DNA. The CDR3 length is 15 residues. CDR3: CASTSDRGHAGELFF.

The chain's CDR3 is CILLRGANEQFF. The V call is TRBV20-1, the J call TRBJ2-1; TCRdb returns TRBD1, unconfirmable since there is no DNA. Germline V gene data show CDR1 as DFQATT and CDR2 as SNEGSKA (reference sequence). CDR3 length equals 12 residues.

This sequence joins TRBV3-1 and TRBJ1-4. The length of the CDR3 is 13 residues. CDR1 is LGHDT and CDR2 is YNNKEL in the germline V gene (reference sequence). Here the CDR3 reads CASGGTANEKLFF.

The chain joins TRBV11-2 to TRBJ1-2. This CDR3 contains 12 residues. CDR1 SGHAT and CDR2 FQNNGV come from the germline V gene. The CDR3: CASSLDIYGYTF.

This chain joins TRBV7-3 and TRBJ2-2; the D call of TRBD1 rests on TCRdb alone, since no DNA is present to check it. This CDR3 has 19 residues. CDR1 SGHTA and CDR2 FQGTGA come from the germline V gene. The CDR3 region is CASSLTEAIQGRTTGELFF.

The gene calls are TRBV20-1 and TRBJ2-5; TCRdb outputs TRBD2, but without DNA this stays unchecked. The CDR3 runs 13 residues. CDR1 and CDR2 from the germline V gene are DFQATT and SNEGSKA (reference sequence). This chain's CDR3 is CSAPSGVQETQYF.

The rearrangement joins TRBV20-1 to TRBJ1-1; TCRdb outputs TRBD1, but without DNA this stays unchecked. The CDR3 is made up of 14 amino acids. Germline V CDR1 and CDR2: DFQATT, SNEGSKA (reference sequence). The CDR3 protein is CSARVRGAGTEAFF.

The chain joins TRBV24-1 to TRBJ2-1. Germline V gene data show CDR1 as KGHDR and CDR2 as SFDVKD. The CDR3 sequence is 15 residues long. The CDR3 region is CATSQASSSYNEQFF.

The V and J genes are TRBV5-1 and TRBJ2-1; the TRBD2 assignment by TCRdb is unverifiable without DNA. The V gene's germline CDR1 is SGHRS and CDR2 YFSETQ. The CDR3 length is 17 residues. The CDR3: CASSLEVTSGVYNEQFF.

The J gene is TRBJ2-1, the V gene TRBV20-1; TCRdb's assignment of TRBD1 cannot be checked, as there is no DNA. This CDR3 has 17 amino acids. Germline V gene lookup returns CDR1 DFQATT and CDR2 SNEGSKA (reference sequence). The CDR3 here is CSARGSAGTGGYNEQFF.

The V call is TRBV29-1, the J call TRBJ2-7; TCRdb proposes TRBD2, but this gene call is untestable without DNA. Germline CDR1 is SQVTM and CDR2 is ANQGSEA. The CDR3 is 16 amino acids. This CDR3 reads CSVEDRGGAGKRIEYF.